These 27 T cell receptor beta chains were sequenced from one sample in a study of cytomegalovirus exposure and HLA in healthy donors. The PCR employed 60 Vbeta primers together with 13 Jbeta primers. Using immunoSEQ multiplex PCR, the repertoire was profiled, and TCRdb retains in-frame clones only, with some absent. The table includes around 100,000 clones, roughly 69% detected once. The material sequenced was PBMCs. The source is a middle-aged man in good health and CMV-seropositive.

This chain joins TRBV21-1 and TRBJ2-4; the DNA was not compared with TRBD2, the D call given in the table. TRBV21-1 is termed a pseudogene. CDR3 size: 14 residues. DNA of the CDR3: TGTGCCAGCAGAAGGTGGGAGCCAAAAAACATTCAGTACTTC. Protein sequence: CASRRWEPKNIQYF.

The chain employs TRBV6-4 and TRBJ2-7; 7 bases are shared with TRBD2. Germline CDR1 is MRHNA and CDR2 is SNTAGT. The V and J ends lost 4 bases and 6 bases, in that order; junction bases with no gene match: 12. The CDR3 spans 15 residues. The CDR3 nucleotides read TGTGCCAGCAGTGGGGGGTCTAGCGGTACCTGCGAGCAGTACTTC. The encoded protein is CASSGGSSGTCEQYF.

The chain joins TRBV6-6 to TRBJ2-1; possibly TRBD1 for D (5 bases). V was shortened by 6 bases and J by 6 bases, with 12 bases between the two germline ends. The CDR3 length is 13 residues. The germline V gene has CDR1 MNHNY and CDR2 SVGAGI (reference sequence). CDR3 loop: CASSPAGSNEQFF. CDR3 bases: TGTGCCAGCAGCCCCGCAGGGTCCAATGAGCAGTTCTTC.

V is TRBV21-1 and J is TRBJ2-2; TRBD2 is the table's D call and was not checked against the DNA. TRBV21-1 is a recognized pseudogene. The CDR3 length is 14 residues. The CDR3 spells CASSTGANTGELFF. As DNA, the CDR3 is TGTGCCAGCAGTACCGGGGCGAACACCGGGGAGCTGTTTTTT.

This rearrangement joins TRBV7-6 to TRBJ1-1; unclear D gene. Trimming left V 1 base short and J 3 bases short, with 9 bases between. The CDR3 runs to 14 residues. Germline CDR1 SGHVS, CDR2 FNYEAQ. DNA for the CDR3: TGTGCCAGCAGCTTAGATCCGGGTGACACTGAAGCTTTCTTT. This sequence encodes CASSLDPGDTEAFF. The entire variable domain, with the rest obtained from reference TRBV7-6 and TRBJ1-1, is as follows: GAGVSQSPRYKVTKRGQDVALRCDPISGHVSLYWYRQALGQGPEFLTYFNYEAQQDKSGLPNDRFSAERPEGSISTLTIQRTEQRDSAMYRCASSLDPGDTEAFFGQGTRLTVV.

The chain joins TRBV6-1 to TRBJ2-5; tentatively, D is TRBD1 (6 bases). The germline CDR1 and CDR2 sequences are MNHNS and SASEGT. The ends were cut back, 3 bases at V and 1 base at J, with 12 bases in the middle. This CDR3 region has 15 residues. CDR3 DNA sequence: TGTGCCAGCAGTGAGGTGAGGGACATCCAAGAGACCCAGTACTTC. It yields the protein CASSEVRDIQETQYF.

The sample holds one count of this clone. Within the sample, other DNA sequences also encode this same CDR3. The chain carries TRBV7-2 and TRBJ2-7; D is perhaps TRBD1 (5 bases). CDR1 and CDR2 from the germline V gene are SGHTA and FQGNSA. The CDR3 covers 14 residues. Trimming stripped 1 base from V and 1 base from J, with 8 bases between. CDR3 in DNA: TGTGCCAGCAGCTTAGGAGCAGGGTCCTACGAGCAGTACTTC. Residues: CASSLGAGSYEQYF.

The rearrangement joins TRBV5-1 to TRBJ2-7; 11 bases are shared with TRBD2. The CDR3 length is 15 residues. Losses at the gene ends were 4 bases for V and 2 bases for J; bases not matched to a gene: 5. Germline CDR1 and CDR2: SGHRS and YFSETQ. The chain's CDR3 is CASSTPSGGTYEQYF. In nucleotides, the CDR3 is TGCGCCAGCAGCACCCCTAGCGGGGGGACCTACGAGCAGTACTTC.

The sample holds one count of this clone. The V call is TRBV5-1, the J call TRBJ2-7; D possibly corresponds to TRBD2 (5 bases). There are 12 residues in the CDR3. Deletions cut 1 base from V and 6 bases from J, with 8 bases between. Germline V CDR1 and CDR2: SGHRS, YFSETQ. CDR3 in amino acids: CASSLSSVEQYF. CDR3 nucleotide sequence: TGCGCCAGCAGCTTGAGTAGCGTCGAGCAGTACTTC.

The chain uses TRBV5-1 and TRBJ2-7; D possibly corresponds to TRBD1 (6 bases). The germline V gene encodes CDR1 SGHRS and CDR2 YFSETQ. V was shortened by 5 bases and J by 3 bases, with 18 bases between the two germline ends. There are 15 residues in the CDR3. For the CDR3, the DNA is TGCGCCAGCAGACCGACAGGTGGGGGATTCTACGAGCAGTACTTC. Protein sequence: CASRPTGGGFYEQYF.

In its sample, this clone was seen once. The chain has TRBV27 and TRBJ1-2, with 10 bases matching TRBD1. The CDR3 is made up of 14 amino acids. Germline loops: CDR1 MNHEY, CDR2 SMNVEV (reference sequence). V lost 8 bases, J lost 6 bases, and 9 bases stayed unmatched. The CDR3 is CASSTLGQGNGYTF. Here the CDR3 DNA reads TGTGCCAGCTCAACCTTGGGACAGGGGAATGGCTACACCTTC.

This sequence joins TRBV2 and TRBJ1-1; tentative D call: TRBD1 (5 bases). The CDR3 consists of 14 residues. Deletions cut 4 bases from V and 3 bases from J, with 12 bases between. Germline CDR1 is SNHLY and CDR2 is FYNNEI. Here the CDR3 DNA reads TGTGCCAGCAGTGTGCGGGGGAGGGACACTGAAGCTTTCTTT. Protein sequence: CASSVRGRDTEAFF.

The chain carries TRBV29-1 and TRBJ2-7, with TRBD1 as a possible D gene (5 bases). The CDR3 is made up of 13 amino acids. V lost 7 bases, J lost 2 bases, and 15 bases lay in between. The germline CDR1 and CDR2 sequences are SQVTM and ANQGSEA. This chain's CDR3 is CSAGSGQTYEQYF. The CDR3 DNA reads TGCAGCGCCGGGTCAGGGCAGACCTACGAGCAGTACTTC.

The chain couples TRBV5-3 to TRBJ1-5; 10 bases match TRBD1. TRBV5-3 is assigned to the ORF class and has an uncertain function. This CDR3 has 17 amino acids. V lost 4 bases, J lost 6 bases, and 13 bases stayed unmatched. The CDR3 sequence: CARSRLGQGRNAQPQHF. In nucleotides, the CDR3 is TGTGCCAGAAGCCGGTTGGGACAGGGGAGAAACGCTCAGCCCCAGCATTTT.

The gene calls are TRBV4-1 and TRBJ2-2, with D possibly being TRBD2 (7 bases). Trimming removed 0 bases at V and 3 bases at J, with 11 bases between. This CDR3 has 16 residues. Germline assignment: CDR1 MGHRA and CDR2 YSYEKL. This CDR3 is CASSQDRGADTGELFF. The CDR3 nucleotides are TGCGCCAGCAGCCAAGATCGGGGGGCAGACACCGGGGAGCTGTTTTTT.

This clone showed up just once. This chain links TRBV4-1 with TRBJ2-3; 11 bases fit TRBD1. V trimming: 1 base; J trimming: 0 bases; junction bases outside the gene matches: 15. The CDR3 consists of 21 residues. CDR1 and CDR2 (germline): MGHRA, YSYEKL. The CDR3 is CASSQVPGQGARGPSTDTQYF. CDR3 DNA: TGCGCCAGCAGCCAAGTACCCGGACAGGGGGCGCGAGGCCCGAGCACAGATACGCAGTATTTT.

The rearrangement uses TRBV28 and TRBJ2-1; D gene uncertain. The CDR3 is 11 amino acids. The V and J ends lost 3 bases and 5 bases respectively, with 2 bases between them. Per germline, CDR1 MDHEN and CDR2 SYDVKM. Here the CDR3 reads CASSFNNEQFF. In nucleotides, the CDR3 is TGTGCCAGCAGTTTTAACAATGAGCAGTTCTTC.

The chain couples TRBV19 to TRBJ1-5, with TRBD1 as a possible D gene (6 bases). The CDR3 runs 13 residues. The germline V and J ends were trimmed by 5 bases and 7 bases, with 12 bases remaining between them. From germline, CDR1 is LNHDA and CDR2 SQIVND (reference sequence). Written as DNA, the CDR3 is TGTGCCAGTAGTGGAGTTGGGGGCCAGCCCCAGCATTTT. This sequence encodes CASSGVGGQPQHF.

V and J are TRBV4-1 and TRBJ1-4; 7 bases agree with TRBD1. Germline trimming cut 4 bases from V and 4 bases from J; bases unmatched to any gene: 3. Germline loops: CDR1 MGHRA, CDR2 YSYEKL. CDR3 length: 14 amino acids. The CDR3 loop reads CASSLGQFNEKLFF. DNA for the CDR3: TGCGCCAGCAGCCTGGGACAGTTTAATGAAAAACTGTTTTTT.

As to this clone: Mismatch with germline at one junction end may stem from a read error. This chain connects TRBV5-5 to TRBJ2-6; D perhaps matches TRBD1 (5 bases). Germline CDR1 is SGHKS and CDR2 is YYEKEE (reference sequence). The CDR3 loop spans 16 amino acids. The CDR3 nucleotides read TGTGCCAGCAGTCGGCGACAGAGCTCTGGGGCCAACGGCCTGACTTTC. Protein product: CASSRRQSSGANGLTF.

The chain uses TRBV5-1 and TRBJ2-7; 7 bases match TRBD2. Germline V CDR1 and CDR2: SGHRS, YFSETQ. The CDR3 extends over 15 amino acids. V lost 6 bases to trimming and J lost 3 bases; unmatched junction nucleotides: 12. The CDR3 sequence: CASTPLMGGVYEQYF. CDR3 nucleotides: TGCGCCAGCACTCCTCTGATGGGGGGGGTCTACGAGCAGTACTTC.

The chain carries TRBV30 and TRBJ2-7; D not certain. Germline CDR1 is GTSNPN and CDR2 is SVGIG (reference sequence). The CDR3 has 13 amino acids. Trimming pared 2 bases from V and 2 bases from J, leaving 10 bases between. The CDR3 DNA follows: TGTGCCTGGAGTTTTCTTCCCGCCTACGAGCAGTACTTC. Protein product: CAWSFLPAYEQYF. The full variable domain, rest sourced from reference TRBV30 and TRBJ2-7, is SQTIHQWPATLVQPVGSPLSLECTVEGTSNPNLYWYRQAAGRGLQLLFYSVGIGQISSEVPQNLSASRPQDRQFILSSKKLLLSDSGFYLCAWSFLPAYEQYFGPGTRLTVT.

Only one count was recorded for this clone. The chain has TRBV7-9 and TRBJ2-3; D not certain. V was clipped by 3 bases and J by 2 bases, with 9 bases between them. Germline CDR1 reads SEHNR; CDR2 reads FQNEAQ (reference sequence). The CDR3 has 14 amino acids. The CDR3 is CASSFIDITDTQYF. CDR3 nucleotide sequence: TGTGCCAGCAGCTTCATAGACATCACAGATACGCAGTATTTT.

The V and J genes are TRBV11-2 and TRBJ1-2, with D possibly TRBD1 on 6 matching bases. This CDR3 contains 14 residues. Trimming took off 6 bases at V and 0 bases at J, with 11 bases between the two ends. From germline, CDR1 is SGHAT and CDR2 FQNNGV. The CDR3 is CASRGASTNYGYTF. The CDR3 coding sequence is TGTGCCAGCAGGGGGGCAAGCACTAACTATGGCTACACCTTC.

V and J are TRBV6-1 and TRBJ1-2, with TRBD1 matching 10 bases. Germline-derived CDR1 and CDR2 are MNHNS and SASEGT. The CDR3 runs 13 residues. V gave up 7 bases and J gave up 8 bases; unmatched junction bases: 7. CDR3 sequence: CASTMTGGNGYTF. In DNA form, the CDR3 reads TGTGCCAGCACCATGACAGGGGGCAACGGCTACACCTTC.

This clone has just one count. The J gene is TRBJ1-2, the V gene TRBV5-1; 9 bases map to TRBD1. The CDR3 contains 14 residues. The germline V gene encodes CDR1 SGHRS and CDR2 YFSETQ. The trim removed 0 bases at V and 12 bases at J, leaving 9 bases unmatched. The CDR3 nucleotides are TGCGCCAGCAGCTTGGGAGGGGACAGGGCCCGGCACACCTTC. Encoded protein: CASSLGGDRARHTF.

The V call is TRBV5-1, the J call TRBJ2-7; 8 nucleotides align to TRBD1. This CDR3 is built from 15 residues. J lost 5 bases, V lost 3 bases, and 10 bases had no gene match. CDR1 SGHRS and CDR2 YFSETQ come from the germline V gene. CDR3 bases: TGCGCCAGCAGCTCGGGCGGACAGGGTATCAACGAGCAGTACTTC. Translated, it gives CASSSGGQGINEQYF.